This T cell receptor (beta chain) appears in the sequencing data of a study of cytomegalovirus exposure and HLA in healthy donors. Study results and limitations: In a later analysis, a missense DCLRE1C variant was linked to TCR beta V- and J-gene trimming. The study carried out a later analysis of TCR beta sequences. It associated approximately 15,000 of them with specific HLA alleles at a false discovery rate of 0.05.

PCR was performed using 60 Vbeta and 13 Jbeta primers. Clones were sequenced by immunoSEQ multiplex PCR, and TCRdb holds only the in-frame ones, with some missing. In the table there are about 120,000 clones, about four fifths of which are singletons. For this clone: Its antigen is unknown.

Germline V gene sequence: CDR1 SGHTA, CDR2 FQGNSA. The CDR3 totals 15 residues. V was shortened by 0 bases and J by 0 bases, with 6 bases between the two germline ends. The V gene is TRBV7-2, the J gene TRBJ2-1; D is unresolved. The source material was PBMCs. The receptor comes from a man under 40 in good health and CMV-seropositive. CDR3: CASSLASSSYNEQFF. In nucleotides, the CDR3 is TGTGCCAGCAGCTTAGCGTCGAGCTCCTACAATGAGCAGTTCTTC.